This is a list of T cell receptor beta chains from one sample in a study of blood T cell repertoires in COVID-19. Repertoires were generated with immunoSEQ multiplex PCR, while TCRdb's copy carries only in-frame clones and drops some. The data contain 210,000 or so clones, 83% of them singletons. The sequenced sample consisted of peripheral blood. The receptor set was obtained from a woman under 40 with COVID-19, enrolled during active disease. CDR3s include the opening cysteine and the closing phenylalanine or tryptophan. The D gene is left open where the match is weak. For some rows the clone size is stated as once, few or many, or as a class when expanded; others skip it.

d_gene: .
abundance: .
v_gene: TRBV9
j_gene: TRBJ1-1
CDR3aa: CASSVQGSMNTEAFF
CDR3nt: TGTGCCAGCAGCGTACAGGGGTCCATGAACACTGAAGCTTTCTTT

d_gene: .
abundance: .
v_gene: TRBV30
j_gene: TRBJ2-5
CDR3aa: CAWSNLANQETQYF
CDR3nt: TGTGCCTGGAGTAATTTAGCTAATCAAGAGACCCAGTACTTC

d_gene: .
abundance: .
v_gene: TRBV28
j_gene: TRBJ1-1
CDR3aa: CASRPGSNIMNTEAFF
CDR3nt: TGTGCCAGCAGGCCCGGGAGTAACATAATGAACACTGAAGCTTTCTTT

d_gene: TRBD1
abundance: .
v_gene: TRBV29-1
j_gene: TRBJ1-2
CDR3aa: CSVVRGVGYGYTF
CDR3nt: TGCAGCGTTGTCAGGGGGGTAGGGTATGGCTACACCTTC

d_gene: .
abundance: few
v_gene: TRBV2
j_gene: TRBJ2-2
CDR3aa: CASSPTTANTGELFF
CDR3nt: TGTGCCAGCAGCCCCACGACAGCGAACACCGGGGAGCTGTTTTTT

d_gene: .
abundance: .
v_gene: TRBV12-3/TRBV12-4
j_gene: TRBJ1-2
CDR3aa: CASSLQGGYGYTF
CDR3nt: TGTGCCAGCAGTTTACAGGGTGGCTATGGCTACACCTTC

d_gene: TRBD2
abundance: once
v_gene: TRBV10-3
j_gene: TRBJ2-3
CDR3aa: CAISVKRGGTDTQYF
CDR3nt: TGTGCCATCAGTGTGAAGCGGGGGGGCACAGATACGCAGTATTTT

d_gene: TRBD2
abundance: .
v_gene: TRBV11-2
j_gene: TRBJ2-7
CDR3aa: CASRTSGFYEQYF
CDR3nt: TGTGCCAGCAGGACTAGCGGGTTCTACGAGCAGTACTTC

d_gene: TRBD1
abundance: .
v_gene: TRBV4-3
j_gene: TRBJ2-5
CDR3aa: CASSPAGTGKTQYF
CDR3nt: TGCGCCAGCAGCCCAGCCGGGACAGGGAAGACCCAGTACTTC

d_gene: .
abundance: once
v_gene: TRBV7-9
j_gene: TRBJ2-7
CDR3aa: CASSLSAAYEQYF
CDR3nt: TGTGCCAGCAGCTTATCGGCGGCCTACGAGCAGTACTTC

d_gene: .
abundance: .
v_gene: TRBV15
j_gene: TRBJ2-7
CDR3aa: CATSRDTYEQYF
CDR3nt: TGTGCCACCAGCAGAGATACCTACGAGCAGTACTTC

d_gene: .
abundance: .
v_gene: TRBV5-1
j_gene: TRBJ2-1
CDR3aa: CASSIDYNEQFF
CDR3nt: TGCGCCAGCAGTATAGACTACAATGAGCAGTTCTTC

d_gene: TRBD1
abundance: .
v_gene: TRBV9
j_gene: TRBJ1-2
CDR3aa: CASSPGQGGLGYTF
CDR3nt: TGTGCCAGCAGCCCAGGACAGGGCGGGCTAGGCTACACCTTC

d_gene: TRBD1
abundance: .
v_gene: TRBV30
j_gene: TRBJ1-3
CDR3aa: CAWDRVTGNTIYF
CDR3nt: TGTGCCTGGGACAGGGTAACTGGAAACACCATATATTTT

d_gene: .
abundance: .
v_gene: TRBV7-9
j_gene: TRBJ1-3
CDR3aa: CASSLHGKPNTIYF
CDR3nt: TGTGCCAGCAGCTTACACGGGAAACCAAACACCATATATTTT

d_gene: .
abundance: .
v_gene: TRBV10-3
j_gene: TRBJ2-1
CDR3aa: CAISESAADNEQFF
CDR3nt: TGTGCCATCAGTGAGAGTGCAGCGGACAATGAGCAGTTCTTC

d_gene: TRBD1
abundance: .
v_gene: TRBV7-9
j_gene: TRBJ2-2
CDR3aa: CASSSRQGEGGELFF
CDR3nt: TGTGCCAGCAGCTCCCGACAGGGCGAGGGCGGGGAGCTGTTTTTT

d_gene: .
abundance: .
v_gene: TRBV18
j_gene: TRBJ2-1
CDR3aa: CASSLSGDGSYNEQFF
CDR3nt: TGTGCCAGCTCACTGTCGGGAGACGGCTCCTACAATGAGCAGTTCTTC

d_gene: .
abundance: .
v_gene: TRBV2
j_gene: TRBJ2-5
CDR3aa: CASLLAYQETQYF
CDR3nt: TGTGCCAGCCTATTAGCGTACCAAGAGACCCAGTACTTC

d_gene: TRBD2
abundance: once
v_gene: TRBV13
j_gene: TRBJ2-1
CDR3aa: CASSLYPGGSLDNEQFF
CDR3nt: TGTGCCAGCAGCTTATACCCTGGCGGGAGTCTGGACAATGAGCAGTTCTTC

d_gene: .
abundance: .
v_gene: TRBV5-1
j_gene: TRBJ2-4
CDR3aa: CASSLAGGHQNIQYF
CDR3nt: TGCGCCAGCAGCTTGGCCGGCGGACACCAAAACATTCAGTACTTC

d_gene: .
abundance: .
v_gene: TRBV2
j_gene: TRBJ2-7
CDR3aa: CASSERGYEQYF
CDR3nt: TGTGCCAGCAGTGAGCGCGGATACGAGCAGTACTTC

d_gene: .
abundance: .
v_gene: TRBV3-1/TRBV3-2
j_gene: TRBJ2-3
CDR3aa: CASSHRENTQYF
CDR3nt: TGTGCCAGCAGCCACAGGGAAAATACGCAGTATTTT

d_gene: TRBD2
abundance: .
v_gene: TRBV6-2/TRBV6-3
j_gene: TRBJ2-7
CDR3aa: CASSYSTTSGGGYEQYF
CDR3nt: TGTGCCAGCAGTTACTCCACGACTAGCGGGGGCGGCTACGAGCAGTACTTC

d_gene: .
abundance: .
v_gene: TRBV5-1
j_gene: TRBJ1-1
CDR3aa: CASSLQGWGAEAFF
CDR3nt: TGCGCCAGCAGCTTGCAGGGGTGGGGCGCTGAAGCTTTCTTT

d_gene: .
abundance: .
v_gene: TRBV19
j_gene: TRBJ1-6
CDR3aa: CASSTRDTRGGSPLHF
CDR3nt: TGTGCCAGTAGTACCCGGGACACCAGAGGTGGGTCACCCCTCCACTTT

d_gene: .
abundance: .
v_gene: TRBV29-1
j_gene: TRBJ1-2
CDR3aa: CSVESRDGYTF
CDR3nt: TGCAGCGTTGAATCCAGGGATGGCTACACCTTC

d_gene: TRBD1
abundance: .
v_gene: TRBV29-1
j_gene: TRBJ2-7
CDR3aa: CSVNRGPYEQYF
CDR3nt: TGCAGCGTAAACAGGGGCCCGTACGAGCAGTACTTC

d_gene: .
abundance: .
v_gene: TRBV7-2
j_gene: TRBJ1-5
CDR3aa: CASSSPGQPQHF
CDR3nt: TGTGCCAGCAGCTCGCCAGGTCAGCCCCAGCATTTT

d_gene: .
abundance: .
v_gene: TRBV4-3
j_gene: TRBJ2-7
CDR3aa: CASSRTGFYEQYF
CDR3nt: TGCGCCAGCAGCCGTACGGGATTCTACGAGCAGTACTTC

d_gene: TRBD1
abundance: .
v_gene: TRBV3-1/TRBV3-2
j_gene: TRBJ1-6
CDR3aa: CASSQRQGPYNSPLHF
CDR3nt: TGTGCCAGCAGCCAACGACAGGGACCCTATAATTCACCCCTCCACTTT

d_gene: TRBD1
abundance: once
v_gene: TRBV7-8
j_gene: TRBJ2-3
CDR3aa: CASSLVATGSVDTQYF
CDR3nt: TGTGCCAGCAGCTTAGTTGCGACAGGGTCTGTGGATACGCAGTATTTT

d_gene: TRBD2
abundance: .
v_gene: TRBV3-1/TRBV3-2
j_gene: TRBJ2-1
CDR3aa: CASSLGTSGRGEQFF
CDR3nt: TGTGCCAGCAGCCTTGGGACTAGCGGGAGAGGTGAGCAGTTCTTC

d_gene: TRBD1
abundance: .
v_gene: TRBV6-5
j_gene: TRBJ1-2
CDR3aa: CASSPSNTGGYGYTF
CDR3nt: TGTGCCAGCAGTCCTTCTAATACAGGGGGCTATGGCTACACCTTC

d_gene: .
abundance: .
v_gene: TRBV12-3/TRBV12-4
j_gene: TRBJ1-5
CDR3aa: CASSLSVNQPQHF
CDR3nt: TGTGCCAGCAGTTTGAGTGTAAATCAGCCCCAGCATTTT

d_gene: .
abundance: .
v_gene: TRBV27
j_gene: TRBJ2-7
CDR3aa: CASSFVDRSYEQYF
CDR3nt: TGTGCCAGCAGTTTCGTCGACAGGTCCTACGAGCAGTACTTC

d_gene: TRBD2
abundance: .
v_gene: TRBV3-1/TRBV3-2
j_gene: TRBJ2-7
CDR3aa: CASSLSGGRTAREQYF
CDR3nt: TGTGCCAGCAGCCTCTCGGGGGGGCGGACGGCTAGAGAGCAGTACTTC

d_gene: TRBD2
abundance: .
v_gene: TRBV7-2
j_gene: TRBJ2-5
CDR3aa: CATTGTSGAQYF
CDR3nt: TGTGCCACTACCGGGACTAGCGGGGCCCAGTACTTC

d_gene: .
abundance: once
v_gene: TRBV19
j_gene: TRBJ1-5
CDR3aa: CASSISRGGSNQPQHF
CDR3nt: TGTGCCAGTAGTATCAGCAGGGGCGGTAGCAATCAGCCCCAGCATTTT

d_gene: .
abundance: .
v_gene: TRBV30
j_gene: TRBJ1-5
CDR3aa: CAWTDSPNQPQHF
CDR3nt: TGTGCCTGGACGGACAGTCCCAATCAGCCCCAGCATTTT

d_gene: TRBD2
abundance: .
v_gene: TRBV30
j_gene: TRBJ2-2
CDR3aa: CAWDRGSGRAWAGELFF
CDR3nt: TGTGCCTGGGACCGAGGTAGCGGGAGGGCCTGGGCCGGGGAGCTGTTTTTT

d_gene: .
abundance: few
v_gene: TRBV6-1
j_gene: TRBJ1-5
CDR3aa: CASSEARNQPQHF
CDR3nt: TGTGCCAGCAGTGAGGCCCGCAATCAGCCCCAGCATTTT

d_gene: TRBD1
abundance: once
v_gene: TRBV7-2
j_gene: TRBJ1-1
CDR3aa: CASSLGQGTEAFF
CDR3nt: TGTGCCAGCAGCCTGGGACAGGGGACTGAAGCTTTCTTT